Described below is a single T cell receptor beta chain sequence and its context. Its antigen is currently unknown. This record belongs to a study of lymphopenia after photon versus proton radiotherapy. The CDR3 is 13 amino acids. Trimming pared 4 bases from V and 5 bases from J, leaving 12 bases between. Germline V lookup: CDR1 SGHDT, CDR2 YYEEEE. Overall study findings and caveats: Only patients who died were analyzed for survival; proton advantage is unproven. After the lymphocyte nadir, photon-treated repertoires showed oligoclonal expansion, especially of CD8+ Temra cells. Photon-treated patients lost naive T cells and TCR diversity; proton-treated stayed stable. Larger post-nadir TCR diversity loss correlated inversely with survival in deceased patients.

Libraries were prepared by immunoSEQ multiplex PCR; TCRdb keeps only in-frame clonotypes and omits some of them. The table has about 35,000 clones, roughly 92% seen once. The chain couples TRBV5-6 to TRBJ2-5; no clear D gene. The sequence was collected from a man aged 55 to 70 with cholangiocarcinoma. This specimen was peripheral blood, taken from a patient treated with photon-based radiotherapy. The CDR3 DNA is TGTGCCAGCAGCCAGGCAATGGGGGAGACCCAGTACTTC. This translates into CASSQAMGETQYF.